This paragraph reports one TCR beta chain. As yet, its antigen is unknown. Libraries were prepared by immunoSEQ multiplex PCR; TCRdb keeps only in-frame clonotypes and omits some of them. The sample holds 30,000 to 35,000 clones, 70% to 75% seen once. The sample is drawn from a study of T cells in tumors after PD-1 blockade. Overall study context: Daily vismodegib 150 mg continued in a subset of anti-PD-1-treated patients. General study findings and limits: Approximately 41% of tumor TCR clonotypes were also found in blood.

CDR1 is MGHRA, CDR2 YSYEKL, per germline. This CDR3 is built from 17 residues. The ends were cut back, 2 bases at V and 5 bases at J, with 19 bases in the middle. The chain uses TRBV4-1 and TRBJ1-3; no definite D call. The sequencing here drew on PBMCs, taken after anti-PD-1 treatment. The sequence was obtained from a human donor with basal cell carcinoma. CDR3 nucleotides: TGCGCCAGCAGCCAAAATCCGCCGGGCCAGCCCAGAAACACCATATATTTT. Translation: CASSQNPPGQPRNTIYF.